A single sample gave rise to the 22 T cell receptor beta chains below, sequenced in a study of T cell repertoires in cytomegalovirus infection. A single record per CDR3 protein comes from TCRdb applying MiXCR to the reads. Of approximately 500,000 distinct CDR3 sequences in the sample, about 15% were seen once. What was sequenced was CD8+ T cells from PBMCs. The receptors come from a human donor in good health (CMV status not recorded). Some clones in this sample may be carry-over from other donors' samples.

This clonotype was seen ten or more times. V is TRBV7-6 and J is TRBJ1-5; D remains unclear. V lost 5 bases, J lost 6 bases, and 11 bases lay in between. The CDR3 is 13 amino acids. Germline assignment: CDR1 SGHVS and CDR2 FNYEAQ. CDR3 nucleotides: TGTGCCAGCAGCCTCTCGAAGGGTCAGCCCCAGCATTTT. This translates into CASSLSKGQPQHF.

This sequence joins TRBV13 and TRBJ1-3; D not resolved. The CDR3 has 15 residues. Germline V gene data show CDR1 as PRHDT and CDR2 as FYEKMQ (reference sequence). V lost 0 bases, J lost 1 base, and 7 bases lay in between. The CDR3 bases are TGTGCCAGCAGCTTAGGACCAACTTCTGGAAACACCATATATTTT. This codes for CASSLGPTSGNTIYF.

This clonotype has at least ten counts. The chain joins TRBV7-8 to TRBJ2-7; D unclear. Trimming left V 8 bases short and J 0 bases short, with 11 bases between. CDR1 SGHVS and CDR2 FQNEAQ come from the germline V gene. The CDR3 totals 13 residues. The CDR3 DNA reads as TGTGCCAGCGCCACCGGATACTCCTACGAGCAGTACTTC. Its translation: CASATGYSYEQYF.

This chain joins TRBV10-3 and TRBJ1-1, with a tentative D call TRBD1 (5 bases). The V end lost 9 bases, the J end lost 2 bases, and 13 bases lay between the germline ends. Germline V gene sequence: CDR1 ENHRY, CDR2 SYGVKD. The CDR3 runs to 13 residues. CDR3 coding DNA: TGTGCCATTTCGACGGGGGACAACACTGAAGCTTTCTTT. Protein product: CAISTGDNTEAFF.

This rearrangement joins TRBV6-5 to TRBJ1-1, with D uncertain. V was pared by 3 bases and J by 8 bases, with 10 bases between. The CDR3 length is 12 residues. CDR1 and CDR2 from the germline V gene are MNHEY and SVGAGI. For the CDR3, the DNA is TGTGCCAGCAGTTATGCCGGCAGGGAAGCTTTCTTT. It codes for CASSYAGREAFF.

This clonotype was detected a few times. At one of its ends the junction is not consistent with the germline gene, which may arise from a read error. This chain connects TRBV28 to TRBJ2-7, with D tentatively TRBD1 (6 bases). Germline CDR1 is MDHEN and CDR2 is SYDVKM. There are 14 residues in the CDR3. The DNA of the CDR3 is TGTGCCAGCACTTTAACCGGGACACGAGCGGAGCAGTACTTC. Residues: CASTLTGTRAEQYF.

The chain employs TRBV7-9 and TRBJ2-7; D is possibly TRBD1 (6 bases). The CDR3 sequence is 16 residues long. The V gene's germline CDR1 is SEHNR and CDR2 FQNEAQ (reference sequence). With 6 bases removed from V and 3 bases from J, the gap between germline ends came to 21 bases. This CDR3 reads CASSSRGTSVGYEQYF. The CDR3 nucleotides are TGTGCCAGCAGTTCAAGGGGGACGTCGGTTGGCTACGAGCAGTACTTC. Combining the CDR3 with reference TRBV7-9 and TRBJ2-7 gives the whole variable domain DTGVSQNPRHKITKRGQNVTFRCDPISEHNRLYWYRQTLGQGPEFLTYFQNEAQLEKSRLLSDRFSAERPKGSFSTLEIQRTEQGDSAMYLCASSSRGTSVGYEQYFGPGTRLTVT.

This clonotype was observed a few times. The chain joins TRBV24-1 to TRBJ1-1; D is undetermined. Germline V CDR1 and CDR2: KGHDR, SFDVKD. The CDR3 contains 15 residues. V was shortened by 0 bases and J by 1 base, with 8 bases between the two germline ends. The CDR3 bases are TGTGCCACCAGTGATTTGTTGAGTAGGAACACTGAAGCTTTCTTT. Translation: CATSDLLSRNTEAFF.

This clonotype was observed at least ten times. This chain connects TRBV11-2 to TRBJ1-1; the D is unclear. V shed 3 bases and J shed 0 bases, with 14 bases lying between them. The CDR3 length is 16 residues. The V gene's germline CDR1 is SGHAT and CDR2 FQNNGV. The CDR3 sequence is CASSFRRVAVNTEAFF. DNA for the CDR3: TGTGCCAGCAGCTTCCGGAGGGTAGCCGTGAACACTGAAGCTTTCTTT.

The DNA of the CDR3 is TGTGCCAGCTCACCACCTGCAGGACGATACGAGCAGTACTTC. Its protein product is CASSPPAGRYEQYF. J is TRBJ2-7 and V is TRBV18; the D is unclear. Germline assignment: CDR1 KGHSH and CDR2 LQKENI. The CDR3 contains 14 residues. Trimming cost V 0 bases and J 4 bases, with 10 bases left between them.

Ten or more counts support this clonotype. V usage is TRBV11-2 and J usage is TRBJ2-4, with TRBD1 matching 8 bases. The CDR3 runs to 16 residues. In germline, CDR1 is SGHAT, CDR2 FQNNGV. V trimming: 2 bases; J trimming: 5 bases; junction bases outside the gene matches: 8. Here the CDR3 DNA reads TGTGCCAGCAGCTTAAGCATTCAGGGGGCGGAAAACATTCAGTACTTC. The encoded protein is CASSLSIQGAENIQYF.

This clonotype was seen more than once but under ten times. The V call is TRBV9, the J call TRBJ2-3, with 9 bases identical to TRBD2. Germline V CDR1 and CDR2: SGDLS, YYNGEE. The CDR3 has 16 amino acids. Germline trimming cut 1 base from V and 3 bases from J; bases unmatched to any gene: 6. The CDR3 bases are TGTGCCAGCAGCGTATGGGCGGGGGGGTTGACAGATACGCAGTATTTT. Translating it yields CASSVWAGGLTDTQYF.

The gene calls are TRBV27 and TRBJ1-1, with TRBD1 identical over 8 bases. Germline V CDR1 and CDR2: MNHEY, SMNVEV (reference sequence). V lost 5 bases to trimming and J lost 4 bases; unmatched junction nucleotides: 9. The CDR3 spans 15 residues. The CDR3 nucleotides read TGTGCCAGCAGTCCCGCAGGGGGCGGTGGCACTGAAGCTTTCTTT. Its translation is CASSPAGGGGTEAFF.

With regard to this clonotype: At one end, the junction sequence differs from germline, possibly due to a read error. The V call is TRBV20-1, the J call TRBJ1-5, with D tentatively TRBD1 (5 bases). CDR1 DFQATT and CDR2 SNEGSKA come from the germline V gene (reference sequence). The CDR3 totals 13 residues. The CDR3 nucleotides are TGCAGTGCTAGGATCGAGGGGAATCAGTCCCAGCATTTT. Protein: CSARIEGNQSQHF.

The CDR3 spells CASSLDRTEAFF. DNA for the CDR3: TGTGCCAGCAGCCTGGACAGGACTGAAGCTTTCTTT. This chain links TRBV7-9 with TRBJ1-1; 7 nucleotides agree with TRBD1. Trimming cost V 5 bases and J 5 bases; bases outside gene matches: 2. CDR1 is SEHNR and CDR2 is FQNEAQ in the germline V gene (reference sequence). CDR3 size: 12 residues.

In the case of this clonotype: A junction boundary mismatches the germline segment, possibly from a read error. V is TRBV25-1 and J is TRBJ2-1; 9 nucleotides agree with TRBD2. Germline assignment: CDR1 MGHDK and CDR2 SYGVNS. CDR3 length: 11 residues. CDR3: CASISGTSYVF. The DNA of the CDR3 is TGTGCCAGCATTTCCGGGACTAGCTATGTCTTC.

This clonotype occurred a few times. This chain connects TRBV12-3 or TRBV12-4 to TRBJ2-3, with D perhaps matching TRBD1 or TRBD2 (5 bases each). There are 17 residues in the CDR3. V was clipped by 3 bases and J by 2 bases, with 18 bases between them. CDR3 sequence reads: CASSFPSGPRNTDTQYF. CDR3 nucleotides: TGTGCCAGCAGTTTCCCGTCGGGACCCAGGAACACAGATACGCAGTATTTT.

To note about this clonotype: One base away lies a much larger clone, so this may be a sequencing read error. As the CDR3 is not closed by the conserved phenylalanine or tryptophan, this likely results from a read error. The CDR3 DNA is TGTGCCAGCAGTTTATCCGCGGTCTCCTACGAGCAGTACATC. Its protein is CASSLSAVSYEQYI. This sequence joins TRBV27 and TRBJ2-7; unclear D gene. Trimming removed 0 bases from V and 0 bases from J, with 6 bases in between. The CDR3 is 14 amino acids. The V gene's germline CDR1 is MNHEY and CDR2 SMNVEV (reference sequence).

This clonotype was detected a few times. V and J are TRBV13 and TRBJ2-7, with D tentatively TRBD1 or TRBD2 (6 bases each). V was clipped by 4 bases and J by 1 base, with 11 bases between them. This CDR3 contains 14 residues. Germline V gives CDR1 PRHDT, CDR2 FYEKMQ (reference sequence). The CDR3 spells CASSSGGHSYEQYF. For the CDR3, the DNA is TGTGCCAGCAGCTCCGGGGGACATTCCTACGAGCAGTACTTC.

This clonotype was seen more than once but under ten times. This chain joins TRBV9 and TRBJ2-7; a weak D match, TRBD1 (6 bases). CDR1 and CDR2 from the germline V gene are SGDLS and YYNGEE. The CDR3 consists of 15 residues. V gave up 0 bases and J gave up 1 base, with 11 bases separating them. The CDR3 nucleotides read TGTGCCAGCAGCGTAGAGGGGGAAGTGTCCTACGAGCAGTACTTC. Residues: CASSVEGEVSYEQYF.

Many counts were recorded for this clonotype. CDR3 residues: CASSLGDLNQPQHF. CDR3 DNA sequence: TGTGCCAGCAGCTTAGGCGACTTAAATCAGCCCCAGCATTTT. V and J are TRBV7-8 and TRBJ1-5, with D unresolved. This CDR3 has 14 residues. V was trimmed by 1 base and J by 4 bases, leaving 8 bases between them. In germline, CDR1 is SGHVS, CDR2 FQNEAQ.

V gene TRBV19 combines with J gene TRBJ1-5; 7 nucleotides align to TRBD1. The CDR3 is made up of 16 amino acids. Germline CDR1 is LNHDA and CDR2 is SQIVND (reference sequence). V trimming: 6 bases; J trimming: 1 base; junction bases outside the gene matches: 9. CDR3 in DNA: TGTGCCAGTAGCTTATTCGGGACAGCAAGCAATCAGCCCCAGCATTTT. Translating it yields CASSLFGTASNQPQHF.